Following are 17 T cell receptor beta chains from one sample sequenced in a study of T cell responses to AZD1222 COVID-19 vaccine. Only in-frame clones appear in the TCRdb table, and some are missing; sequencing was by immunoSEQ multiplex PCR. The repertoire consists of 150,000 or so clones, with approximately 90% occurring once and the leading ten covering roughly 4.7%. This specimen consisted of peripheral blood, obtained on day 0 of AZD1222 vaccination. The origin of the receptors is an adult in good health.

The V gene is TRBV7-8, the J gene TRBJ1-3, with D possibly being TRBD1 (5 bases). V lost 7 bases and J 4 bases, leaving 17 bases between the germline ends. Germline V CDR1 and CDR2: SGHVS, FQNEAQ. This CDR3 comprises 15 residues. The CDR3 protein is CASNSREGSGNTIYF. In nucleotides, the CDR3 is TGTGCCAGCAACTCTAGGGAGGGGAGCGGAAACACCATATATTTT. Using reference TRBV7-8 and TRBJ1-3 for the parts outside the CDR3, the full variable domain is GAGVSQSPRYKVAKRGQDVALRCDPISGHVSLFWYQQALGQGPEFLTYFQNEAQLDKSGLPSDRFFAERPEGSVSTLKIQRTQQEDSAVYLCASNSREGSGNTIYFGEGSWLTVV.

V usage is TRBV27 and J usage is TRBJ2-3; possible D gene TRBD1, 6 bases. Germline V lookup: CDR1 MNHEY, CDR2 SMNVEV (reference sequence). CDR3 length: 15 residues. V lost 3 bases, J lost 3 bases, and 13 bases lay in between. Written as DNA, the CDR3 is TGTGCCAGCAGTTTGTATAACAGGGTAACAGATACGCAGTATTTT. Its translation: CASSLYNRVTDTQYF.

The chain recombines TRBV6-2 or TRBV6-3 with TRBJ2-1, with D perhaps matching TRBD1 or TRBD2 (5 bases each). Between the trimmed V and J ends, which lost 2 bases and 0 bases, there was a span of 14 bases. This CDR3 comprises 17 residues. Germline V gives CDR1 MNHEY, CDR2 SVGEGT. The CDR3 here is CASSYGRWDRSYNEQFF. The CDR3 region has the DNA TGTGCCAGCAGTTACGGTCGATGGGACCGCTCCTACAATGAGCAGTTCTTC.

V gene TRBV9 combines with J gene TRBJ2-1; 10 bases match TRBD2. The CDR3 covers 16 residues. Germline V gene sequence: CDR1 SGDLS, CDR2 YYNGEE. V lost 4 bases, J lost 4 bases, and 8 bases stayed unmatched. DNA of the CDR3: TGTGCCAGCAGCCTACTAGGACTAGCGGCATACAATGAGCAGTTCTTC. This gives the protein CASSLLGLAAYNEQFF.

This clone was seen just once. The V and J genes are TRBV4-1 and TRBJ1-1; unclear D gene. V lost 3 bases and J 1 base, leaving 21 bases between the germline ends. This CDR3 comprises 18 residues. CDR1 is MGHRA and CDR2 is YSYEKL in the germline V gene. The CDR3 loop reads CASSQDWASGTWNTEAFF. Here the CDR3 DNA reads TGCGCCAGCAGCCAGGATTGGGCCTCGGGCACTTGGAACACTGAAGCTTTCTTT.

The chain recombines TRBV5-1 with TRBJ1-5, with unresolved D. V was shortened by 4 bases and J by 3 bases, with 8 bases between the two germline ends. Per the germline V gene, CDR1 is SGHRS and CDR2 is YFSETQ. This CDR3 region has 13 residues. For the CDR3, the DNA is TGCGCCAGCAGCCCGGGTCTCAATCAGCCCCAGCATTTT. It specifies CASSPGLNQPQHF. Full variable domain (remainder filled in from reference TRBV5-1 and TRBJ1-5): KAGVTQTPRYLIKTRGQQVTLSCSPISGHRSVSWYQQTPGQGLQFLFEYFSETQRNKGNFPGRFSGRQFSNSRSEMNVSTLELGDSALYLCASSPGLNQPQHFGDGTRLSIL.

This chain uses TRBV4-3 with TRBJ1-6, with D maybe TRBD1 (6 bases). V was shortened by 1 base and J by 9 bases, with 16 bases between the two germline ends. Germline lookup yields CDR1 LGHNA and CDR2 YSLEER. The CDR3 runs to 16 residues. The CDR3 loop reads CASSQVGGLSGSPLHF. Written as DNA, the CDR3 is TGCGCCAGCAGCCAAGTAGGGGGGTTATCTGGTTCACCCCTCCACTTT.

This clone is a singleton in its sample. V and J are TRBV6-5 and TRBJ2-2; perhaps TRBD2 as D (5 bases). This CDR3 is 13 amino acids long. V was clipped by 6 bases and J by 6 bases, with 11 bases between them. Germline V gene data show CDR1 as MNHEY and CDR2 as SVGAGI. The CDR3 region is CASSPAGAGELFF. Written as DNA, the CDR3 is TGTGCCAGCAGCCCAGCCGGGGCCGGGGAGCTGTTTTTT.

This clone was seen just once. This sequence joins TRBV27 and TRBJ1-5, with 8 bases that match TRBD1. Losses at the gene ends were 2 bases for V and 4 bases for J; bases not matched to a gene: 4. The CDR3 length is 15 residues. Germline CDR1 MNHEY, CDR2 SMNVEV (reference sequence). The CDR3 protein is CASSLNQGANQPQHF. The DNA for the CDR3 is TGTGCCAGCAGTTTAAACCAGGGGGCGAATCAGCCCCAGCATTTT.

This clone occurred a few times. The chain has TRBV19 and TRBJ1-5; D call uncertain. Germline assignment: CDR1 LNHDA and CDR2 SQIVND (reference sequence). V shed 1 base and J shed 2 bases, with 6 bases lying between them. The CDR3 length is 14 residues. The CDR3 spells CASSIGRGNQPQHF. The CDR3 coding sequence is TGTGCCAGTAGTATAGGTCGTGGCAATCAGCCCCAGCATTTT.

This chain uses TRBV28 with TRBJ1-2, with a tentative D call TRBD1 (6 bases). The CDR3 spans 13 residues. Germline V lookup: CDR1 MDHEN, CDR2 SYDVKM. V was pared by 5 bases and J by 4 bases, with 11 bases between. The CDR3: CASSPGQPYGYTF. In nucleotides, the CDR3 is TGTGCCAGCAGTCCCGGACAGCCCTATGGCTACACCTTC.

The V and J genes are TRBV3-1 (or the pseudogene TRBV3-2) and TRBJ2-1, with D possibly TRBD2 on 5 matching bases. V was cut by 1 base and J by 4 bases, with 8 bases left in between. From germline, CDR1 is LGHDT and CDR2 YNNKEL (reference sequence). This CDR3 region has 14 residues. The CDR3 spells CASSQARVYNEQFF. CDR3 DNA sequence: TGTGCCAGCAGCCAAGCGCGGGTTTACAATGAGCAGTTCTTC.

The chain links TRBV4-3 to TRBJ2-5, with D tentatively TRBD2 (6 bases). Germline V gives CDR1 LGHNA, CDR2 YSLEER. The germline V and J ends were trimmed by 4 bases and 5 bases, with 17 bases remaining between them. The CDR3 contains 15 residues. CDR3 protein: CASSRLRAGSETQYF. The CDR3 nucleotides read TGCGCCAGCAGCCGCCTAAGGGCGGGGTCGGAGACCCAGTACTTC.

This CDR3 is CASSLSPGGSNQPQHF. Here the CDR3 DNA reads TGTGCCAGCAGTTTATCTCCAGGGGGAAGCAATCAGCCCCAGCATTTT. The chain combines TRBV27 with TRBJ1-5, with 7 nucleotides matching TRBD1. The germline V gene encodes CDR1 MNHEY and CDR2 SMNVEV (reference sequence). Trimming removed 0 bases from V and 1 base from J; junction bases left unmatched: 3. The CDR3 has 16 residues.

The CDR3 reads CASSILGHKGNEQFF. As DNA, the CDR3 is TGTGCCAGTAGTATACTCGGCCACAAGGGGAATGAGCAGTTCTTC. The V and J genes are TRBV19 and TRBJ2-1; D is perhaps TRBD1 (5 bases). The V gene lost 2 bases and the J gene lost 7 bases, with 15 bases spanning the gap. Per germline, CDR1 LNHDA and CDR2 SQIVND (reference sequence). The CDR3 contains 15 residues.

V gene TRBV5-5 combines with J gene TRBJ1-1; a weak D match, TRBD1 (6 bases). Germline CDR1 is SGHKS and CDR2 is YYEKEE (reference sequence). The CDR3 covers 14 residues. The V end lost 1 base, the J end lost 4 bases, and 11 bases lay between the germline ends. The CDR3 DNA reads TGTGCCAGCAGCTTGACAGGGACGGTCACTGAAGCTTTCTTT. The encoded protein is CASSLTGTVTEAFF.

Worth noting for this clone: One junction end disagrees with the germline gene, perhaps due to a read error. The V and J genes are TRBV7-3 and TRBJ2-2; 8 nucleotides match TRBD2. The length of the CDR3 is 17 residues. Germline V gene data show CDR1 as SGHTA and CDR2 as FQGTGA. CDR3 nucleotides: TGTGCCAGCAGCCTAACCCTAGCGGGCGCGAACACCGGGGAGCTGTTTTTT. Its protein is CASSLTLAGANTGELFF.